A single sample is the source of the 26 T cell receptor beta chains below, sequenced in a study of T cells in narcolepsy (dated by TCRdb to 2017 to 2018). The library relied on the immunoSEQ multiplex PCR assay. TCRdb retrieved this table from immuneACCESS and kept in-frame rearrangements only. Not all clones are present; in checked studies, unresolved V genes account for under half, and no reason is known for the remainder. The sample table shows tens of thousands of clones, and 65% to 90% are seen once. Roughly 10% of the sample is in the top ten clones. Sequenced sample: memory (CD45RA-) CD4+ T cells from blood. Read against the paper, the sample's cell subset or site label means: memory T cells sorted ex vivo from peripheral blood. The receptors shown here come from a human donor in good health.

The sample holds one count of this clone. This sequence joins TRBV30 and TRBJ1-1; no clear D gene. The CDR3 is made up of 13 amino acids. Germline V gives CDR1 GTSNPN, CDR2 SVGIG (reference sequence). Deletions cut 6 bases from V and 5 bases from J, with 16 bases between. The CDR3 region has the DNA TGTGCCTGCGAGACGGGGTTTAGGACTGAAGCTTTCTTT. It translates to CACETGFRTEAFF.

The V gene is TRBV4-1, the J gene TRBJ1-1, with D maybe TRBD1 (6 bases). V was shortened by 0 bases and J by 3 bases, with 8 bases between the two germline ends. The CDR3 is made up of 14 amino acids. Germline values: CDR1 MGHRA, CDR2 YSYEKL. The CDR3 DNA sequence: TGCGCCAGCAGCCAAGACAGGGGAGACACTGAAGCTTTCTTT. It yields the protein CASSQDRGDTEAFF.

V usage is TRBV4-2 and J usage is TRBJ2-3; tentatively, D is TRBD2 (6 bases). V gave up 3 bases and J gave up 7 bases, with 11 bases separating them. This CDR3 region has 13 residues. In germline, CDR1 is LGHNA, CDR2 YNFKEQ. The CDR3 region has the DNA TGTGCCAGCAGCCAGGGAGGTGGAAATACGCAGTATTTT. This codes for CASSQGGGNTQYF.

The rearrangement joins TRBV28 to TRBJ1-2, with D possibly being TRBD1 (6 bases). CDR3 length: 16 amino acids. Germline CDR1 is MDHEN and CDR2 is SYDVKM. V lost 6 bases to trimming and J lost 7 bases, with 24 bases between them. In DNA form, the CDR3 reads TGTGCCAGCAGGGGAGGGGGGGGCGCGTATTGGTTTGGCTACACCTTC. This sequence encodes CASRGGGGAYWFGYTF.

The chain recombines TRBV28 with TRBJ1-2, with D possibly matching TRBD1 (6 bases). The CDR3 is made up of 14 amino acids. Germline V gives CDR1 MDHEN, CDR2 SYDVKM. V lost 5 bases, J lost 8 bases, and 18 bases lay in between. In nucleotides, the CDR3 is TGTGCCAGCAGTCCTGGGACATTCGGGAAGGGCTACACCTTC. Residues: CASSPGTFGKGYTF.

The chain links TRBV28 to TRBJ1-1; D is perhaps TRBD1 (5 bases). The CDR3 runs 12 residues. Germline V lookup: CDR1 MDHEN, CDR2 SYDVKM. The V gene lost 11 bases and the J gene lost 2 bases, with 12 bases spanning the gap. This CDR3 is CASWDPNTEAFF. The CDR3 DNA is TGTGCCTCTTGGGACCCTAACACTGAAGCTTTCTTT.

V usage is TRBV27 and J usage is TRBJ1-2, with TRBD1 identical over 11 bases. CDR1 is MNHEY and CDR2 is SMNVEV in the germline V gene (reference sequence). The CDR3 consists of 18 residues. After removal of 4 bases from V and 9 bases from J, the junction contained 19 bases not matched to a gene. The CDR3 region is CASSYSALPGQGETSYTF. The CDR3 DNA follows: TGTGCCAGCAGTTACTCGGCCCTACCGGGACAGGGGGAGACAAGCTACACCTTC.

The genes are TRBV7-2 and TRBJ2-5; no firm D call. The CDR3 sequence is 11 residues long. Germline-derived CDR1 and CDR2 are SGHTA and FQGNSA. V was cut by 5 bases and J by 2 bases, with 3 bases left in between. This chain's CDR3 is CASSPQETQYF. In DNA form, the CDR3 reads TGTGCCAGCAGCCCTCAAGAGACCCAGTACTTC.

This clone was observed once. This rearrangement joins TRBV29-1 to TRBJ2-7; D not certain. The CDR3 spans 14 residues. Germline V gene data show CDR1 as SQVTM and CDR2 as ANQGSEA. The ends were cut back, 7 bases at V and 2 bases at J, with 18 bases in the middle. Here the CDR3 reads CSALGSVTPYEQYF. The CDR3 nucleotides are TGCAGCGCTCTGGGCTCGGTAACTCCCTACGAGCAGTACTTC.

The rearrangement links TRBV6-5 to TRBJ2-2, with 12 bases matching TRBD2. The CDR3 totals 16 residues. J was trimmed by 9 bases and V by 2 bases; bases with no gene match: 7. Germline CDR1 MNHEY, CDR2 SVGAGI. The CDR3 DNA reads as TGTGCCAGCAGTTACCGGACTAGCGGGACTACCAGGGAGCTGTTTTTT. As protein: CASSYRTSGTTRELFF.

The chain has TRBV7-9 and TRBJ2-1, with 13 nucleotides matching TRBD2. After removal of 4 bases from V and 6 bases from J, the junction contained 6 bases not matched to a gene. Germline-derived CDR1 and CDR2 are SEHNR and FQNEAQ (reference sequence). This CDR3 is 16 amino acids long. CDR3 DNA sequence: TGTGCCAGCAGCTGGACTAGCGGGAGAGATGGCAATGAGCAGTTCTTC. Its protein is CASSWTSGRDGNEQFF.

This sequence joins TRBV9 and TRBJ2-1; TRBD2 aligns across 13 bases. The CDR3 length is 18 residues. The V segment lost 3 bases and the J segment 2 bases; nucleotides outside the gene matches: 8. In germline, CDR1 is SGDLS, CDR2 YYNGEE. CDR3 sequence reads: CASSAPMTSGGTYNEQFF. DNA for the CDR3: TGTGCCAGCAGCGCCCCTATGACTAGCGGGGGGACCTACAATGAGCAGTTCTTC.

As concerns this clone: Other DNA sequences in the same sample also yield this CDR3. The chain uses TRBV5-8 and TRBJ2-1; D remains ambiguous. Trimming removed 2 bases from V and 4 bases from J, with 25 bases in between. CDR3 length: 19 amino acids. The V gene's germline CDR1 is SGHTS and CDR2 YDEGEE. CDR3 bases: TGTGCCAGCAGCTTCCCCTACCCCCTTAAGGGTGAGTTGTACAATGAGCAGTTCTTC. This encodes CASSFPYPLKGELYNEQFF.

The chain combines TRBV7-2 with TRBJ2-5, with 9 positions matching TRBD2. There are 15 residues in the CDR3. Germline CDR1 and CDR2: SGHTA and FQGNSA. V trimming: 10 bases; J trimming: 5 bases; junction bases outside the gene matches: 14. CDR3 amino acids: CATPSAGGALETQYF. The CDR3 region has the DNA TGTGCCACCCCCTCGGCGGGGGGGGCGCTGGAGACCCAGTACTTC.

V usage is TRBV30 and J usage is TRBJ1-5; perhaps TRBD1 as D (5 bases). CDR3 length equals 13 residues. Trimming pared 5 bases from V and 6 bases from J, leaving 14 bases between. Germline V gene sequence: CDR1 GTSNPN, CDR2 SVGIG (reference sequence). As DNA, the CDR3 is TGTGCCTGGGCGGCGCGGGGCCTTCAGCCCCAGCATTTT. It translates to CAWAARGLQPQHF.

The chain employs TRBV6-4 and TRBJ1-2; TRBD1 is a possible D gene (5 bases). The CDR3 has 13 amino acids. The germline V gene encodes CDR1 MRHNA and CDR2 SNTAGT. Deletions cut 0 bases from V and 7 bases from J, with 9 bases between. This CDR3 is CASSDSTAGGYTF. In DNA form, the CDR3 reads TGTGCCAGCAGTGACTCGACAGCGGGTGGCTACACCTTC.

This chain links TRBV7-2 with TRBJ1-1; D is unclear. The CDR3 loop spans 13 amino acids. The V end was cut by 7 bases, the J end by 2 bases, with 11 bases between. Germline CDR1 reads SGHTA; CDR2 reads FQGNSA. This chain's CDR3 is CASTRTINTEAFF. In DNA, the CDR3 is TGTGCCAGCACTCGGACGATCAACACTGAAGCTTTCTTT.

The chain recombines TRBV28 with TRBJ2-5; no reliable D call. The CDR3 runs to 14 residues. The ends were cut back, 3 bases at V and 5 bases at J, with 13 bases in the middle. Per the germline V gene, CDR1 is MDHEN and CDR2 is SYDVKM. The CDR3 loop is CASSLGSMGETQYF. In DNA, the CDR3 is TGTGCCAGCAGTTTGGGAAGCATGGGGGAGACCCAGTACTTC. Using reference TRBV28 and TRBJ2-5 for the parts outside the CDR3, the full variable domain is DVKVTQSSRYLVKRTGEKVFLECVQDMDHENMFWYRQDPGLGLRLIYFSYDVKMKEKGDIPEGYSVSREKKERFSLILESASTNQTSMYLCASSLGSMGETQYFGPGTRLLVL.

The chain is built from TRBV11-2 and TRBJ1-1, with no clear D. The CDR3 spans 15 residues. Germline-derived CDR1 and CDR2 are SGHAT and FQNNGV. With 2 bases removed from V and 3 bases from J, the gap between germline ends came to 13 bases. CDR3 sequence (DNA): TGTGCCAGCAGCTTAACCGCCCGCTCGGACACTGAAGCTTTCTTT. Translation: CASSLTARSDTEAFF.

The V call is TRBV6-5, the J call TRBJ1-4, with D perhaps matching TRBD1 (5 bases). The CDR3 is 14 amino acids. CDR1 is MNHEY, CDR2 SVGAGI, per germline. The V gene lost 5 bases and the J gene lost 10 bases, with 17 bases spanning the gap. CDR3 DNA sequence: TGTGCCAGCAGTCCGGGGGAGATCTCTTCAAAACTGTTTTTT. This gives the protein CASSPGEISSKLFF.

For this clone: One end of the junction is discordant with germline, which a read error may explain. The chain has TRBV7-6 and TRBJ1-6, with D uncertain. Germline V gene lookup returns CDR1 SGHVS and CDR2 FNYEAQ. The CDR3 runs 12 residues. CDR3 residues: CASSSYYSPLHF. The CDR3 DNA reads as TGTGCCAGCAGCTCCTATTATTCACCCCTCCACTTT.

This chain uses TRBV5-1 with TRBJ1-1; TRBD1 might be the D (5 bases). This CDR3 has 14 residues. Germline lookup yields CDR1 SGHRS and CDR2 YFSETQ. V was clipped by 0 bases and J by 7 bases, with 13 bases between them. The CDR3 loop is CASSLGDVGGEAFF. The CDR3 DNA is TGCGCCAGCAGCTTGGGAGATGTGGGGGGTGAAGCTTTCTTT.

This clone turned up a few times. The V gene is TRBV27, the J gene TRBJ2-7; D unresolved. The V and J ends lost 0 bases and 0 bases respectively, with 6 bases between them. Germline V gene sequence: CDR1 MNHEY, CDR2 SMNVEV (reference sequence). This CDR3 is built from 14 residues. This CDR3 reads CASSLSRNSYEQYF. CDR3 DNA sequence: TGTGCCAGCAGTTTATCGCGCAACTCCTACGAGCAGTACTTC.

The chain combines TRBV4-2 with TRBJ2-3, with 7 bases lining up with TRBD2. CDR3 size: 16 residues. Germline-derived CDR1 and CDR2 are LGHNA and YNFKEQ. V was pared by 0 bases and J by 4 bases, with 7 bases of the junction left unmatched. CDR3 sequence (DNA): TGTGCCAGCAGCCAAGAGGCGGGAGACGAGGCAGATACGCAGTATTTT. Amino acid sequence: CASSQEAGDEADTQYF.

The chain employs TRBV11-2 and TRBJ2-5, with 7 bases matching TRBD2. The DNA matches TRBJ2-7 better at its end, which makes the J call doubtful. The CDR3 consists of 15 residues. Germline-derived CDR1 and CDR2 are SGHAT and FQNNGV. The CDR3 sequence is CASSRTTAGTYEQYF. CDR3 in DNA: TGTGCCAGCAGCCGCACCACAGCGGGAACCTACGAGCAGTACTTC.

The DNA of the CDR3 is TGTGCCAGCACCCCATGGACTAGCGGGAGGGCTGGTATCGGCAATGAGCAGTTCTTC. Protein sequence: CASTPWTSGRAGIGNEQFF. This chain uses TRBV21-1 with TRBJ2-1; TRBD2 reflects the table's D call only, with no check against the DNA. TRBV21-1 is termed a pseudogene. The CDR3 spans 19 residues.